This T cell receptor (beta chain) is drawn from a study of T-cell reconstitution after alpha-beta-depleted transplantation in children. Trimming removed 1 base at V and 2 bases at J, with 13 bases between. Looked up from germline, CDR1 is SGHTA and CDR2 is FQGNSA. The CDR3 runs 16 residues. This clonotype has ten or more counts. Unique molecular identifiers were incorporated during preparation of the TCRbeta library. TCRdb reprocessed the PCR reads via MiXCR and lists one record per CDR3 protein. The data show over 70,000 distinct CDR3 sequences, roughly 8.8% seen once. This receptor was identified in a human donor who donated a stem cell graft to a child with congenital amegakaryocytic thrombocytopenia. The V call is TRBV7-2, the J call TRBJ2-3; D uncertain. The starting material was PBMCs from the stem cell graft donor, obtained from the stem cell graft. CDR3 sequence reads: CASSLVSLRYTDTQYF. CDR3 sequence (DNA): TGTGCCAGCAGCTTAGTTTCCCTTCGGTACACAGATACGCAGTATTTT.